The following is a TCR beta chain sequence with its context. It has no known antigen specificity. No base-level quality is on record; no much larger clone is a single base apart. This record comes from a study of cytomegalovirus exposure and HLA in healthy donors (TCRdb year 2017). As for the study more broadly: According to an earlier analysis of 450 to 650 of the donors, 200 million or so T cells yielded some 110 million unique TCR beta sequences and 276 Gb of sequence data. An early release covering 500 to 750 HLA-typed donors comprised 250 to 350 gigabases of sequencing data and approximately 80 million unique TCR sequences. Of the roughly 400 genotyped donors, 80% to 90% were placed in the genetic ancestry cluster associated with self-reported Caucasian donors. The aim of the study was to test whether cataloging public T cell receptors could identify signatures of past pathogen exposure. The T cell repertoires of about 700 subjects were profiled by immunosequencing and related to cytomegalovirus serostatus. Besides the first cohort of roughly 660 subjects, a separate validation cohort made up of roughly 120 different subjects was used. High-throughput TCR immunosequencing, statistical association of individual TCRs with disease status, and machine learning were combined to predict cytomegalovirus infection status. In a later analysis, previously published TCR beta repertoires from more than 500 donors were re-analyzed and high-resolution HLA genotyping was added so that TCR occurrence patterns could be studied. Rather than drawing on any new phenotypic data, the later analysis identified candidate immune exposures from TCR beta sequences and the way those sequences occurred across donors. To decide whether each TCR beta V gene segment behaved as functional or pseudogenic, an earlier analysis of nearly 600 of the donors relied on high-throughput TCR beta sequencing. Alongside the repertoire data, information on donor age, sex, ethnicity and CMV serostatus was compiled. A later genetic analysis took genome-wide SNP genotypes for about 65% of the 666 donors and used that subset as a discovery cohort. All discovery cohort repertoires had been generated using a single sequencing platform. Class I and class II HLA loci were covered by the typing at four-digit resolution. Typing coverage differed by locus: A, B, C, DRB1 and DQB1 were typed in roughly 620-630 donors, DQA1 in 522, DPA1 in around 610, and DPB1 in 400 to 490. Roughly 5 DR-DQ haplotypes were treated as single units for association and clustering because of strong linkage in the cohort. Among 350 to 400 genotyped donors of the cohort, an average of approximately 240,000 unique TCR beta nucleotide sequences were sequenced per donor, roughly a sixth of them non-productive. What the authors observed across the whole study: Several of the top co-occurrence clusters appeared to be linked to parvovirus B19, influenza, CMV and Epstein-Barr virus, according to a later analysis. Assigning TCR associations to individual alleles was difficult when HLA alleles, especially DR and DQ, strongly co-occurred. A further reported finding was that TCR beta sequences accurately predicted the HLA-A and HLA-B alleles for most subjects in the first cohort. Because HLA typing was missing for some donors at each locus, association tests included only the typed subset. According to a later analysis, most CMV-associated TCR beta chains appeared to be HLA-restricted, and the HLA associations seemed to be driven largely by CMV exposure. In a later analysis, the rate of TCR association differed among HLA loci, with DRB1 alleles having the most associated TCRs and HLA-C alleles having the fewest. Compared with equally common non-associated chains, HLA-associated TCR beta chains in a later analysis were more clonally expanded and had lower generation probabilities. In the study, approximately 150 TCR beta chains were listed as associated with cytomegalovirus. In an earlier analysis of about 550 of the donors, most TCR beta V segments were observed in productive rearrangements about 87% or about 30% of the time, broadly matching IMGT annotations. A later genetic analysis associated a missense DCLRE1C variant with V-gene and J-gene trimming of TCR beta chains, and an independent cohort replicated the association. Some IMGT-functional V segments, including TRBV6-2 and TRBV6-3, could not be distinguished by the 87-base-pair reads and were therefore excluded. A cluster of highly shared sequence variants was judged likely to be a technical artifact of the sequencing pipeline. The authors suggested that the approach could potentially be generalized to other disease states and immunological phenotypes. In vitro tests confirmed that three of the cytomegalovirus-associated TCR beta chains recognize cytomegalovirus antigens. Most TCR sequences were observed very rarely across donors, whereas some public TCRs were present in many individuals. This cohort had only TCR beta chains sequenced, and the lack of alpha or paired-chain data limited which features could be detected. The only immune exposure information available for the cohort was CMV serostatus. Compared with the roughly 600-donor mean, donors in an Asian-associated ancestry cluster had fewer N-insertions in productive TCRs, according to a later genetic analysis. Presence/absence analyses assumed roughly uniform sequencing depth across donors, an assumption that may not hold. Specific HLA alleles were associated with some 15,000 TCR beta sequences at a false discovery rate of 0.05 in a later analysis. Because counts were too low, 15 to 20 rarely observed V segments, including chromosome 9 orphons, were left out of the earlier analysis of 587 of the donors. Linkage disequilibrium might explain the correlated functional status among segregating V segments, but an unknown experimental factor could not be excluded. The classifier was reported to diagnose cytomegalovirus status with high specificity and sensitivity in both the original cohort and the validation cohort.

The cohort comprised some 680 healthy bone marrow donors. At the time of sampling, every cohort member was nominally healthy, though immune exposures that went unrecorded were likely present. The donor tested CMV seronegative, placing the donor among the 352 seronegative members of the cohort. Each donor provided a peripheral blood sample, and peripheral blood mononuclear cells were used for TCR beta sequencing. Genomic DNA extraction from the blood cell samples was performed with the Qiagen DNeasy Blood Extraction Kit. Library creation used the immunoSEQ multiplex PCR assay. The multiplex PCR relied on a mix of 60 forward primers for TCR Vbeta segments and 13 reverse primers for TCR Jbeta segments. Amplification of the CDR3 region of rearranged TCR beta genes was performed with a multiplex PCR assay on genomic DNA. The amplified TCR beta libraries were sequenced on the Illumina HiSeq System as 87-base-pair reads. The published analysis was carried out like this. A later analysis tallied about 77 million unique TCR beta chains across the 640 or so repertoires, and about 12 million of those chains were shared by two or more donors. Raw reads were error-corrected and collapsed into unique sequences with a nearest-neighbor algorithm that merged closely related sequences to remove PCR and sequencing errors. Alignment of CDR3 sequences to IMGT reference sequences was used to assign V, D and J gene segments. Each retained sequence needed at least a six-nucleotide match to both a V gene segment and a J gene segment. A rearrangement was called productive if the CDR3 had no stop codons and remained in frame with V and J, and every other rearrangement was called non-productive. CDR3 was defined by IMGT convention, running from the second conserved V-encoded cysteine to the conserved J-encoded phenylalanine. The earlier analysis of about 570 of the donors excluded any sequence lacking an unambiguous match to a single V gene segment. An earlier analysis of around 600 of the donors classified V segments as functional when productive rearrangements were above 56.7% and as segregating when the standard deviation between donors was above 5%. A statistical classification framework was developed to diagnose cytomegalovirus status using the catalog of TCR beta chain sequences. A later analysis assigned V and J genes by comparing TCR nucleotide sequences with IMGT/GENE-DB human TR gene sequences. The TCRdist pipeline was used in a later analysis to assign CDR3 sequences and most-parsimonious VDJ recombination scenarios. In a later analysis, every TCR beta chain was defined by the combination of its CDR3 amino acid sequence and its V-gene family, and reads without a unique V-gene family were dropped. As a way to deal with suspected cross-contamination and a sequencing artifact, a later analysis dropped roughly 600 nucleotide sequences that were highly shared and had low generation probability. In a later analysis, a clonal expansion index was calculated for each public chain from normalized within-repertoire ranks of inferred template counts. In a later analysis, generation probabilities were computed using a VDJ recombination model fitted to out-of-frame rearrangements, and the results were checked against IGoR. A later analysis scored TCR-TCR, TCR-HLA and TCR-CMV co-occurrence with hypergeometric tests, applying a repertoire-size bias correction to TCR pairs. In a later analysis, false discovery rates were estimated by permuting HLA or CMV assignments 20 times. In a later analysis, co-occurring TCRs were grouped using DBSCAN, with TCRdist sequence similarity added in when clustering inside HLA-allele-positive subsets. For co-occurrence clustering, repertoires with fewer than 30,000 or more than 120,000 public chains were excluded, along with five or six repertoires with anomalous nucleotide sharing. As stored in TCRdb, this immuneACCESS dataset retains in-frame rearrangements with V and J assigned. A fraction of the clones does not appear; measured against another copy, unresolved V genes explain less than half of the discrepancy, and the remainder lacks a known reason. V, J and clone size are taken as reported in that table, and D and trimming were inferred from the DNA itself. The sample data list about 83,000 clones, and 70% to 75% of these were observed just once. More than 3.5% of the sample rests with the top ten.

Its CDR3 holds 16 amino acids, cysteine through phenylalanine. The kept DNA is CDR3 alone, 48 bases in frame from the first base. The germline V gene encodes CDR1 LGHNA and CDR2 YNFKEQ. The V end gives up 1 base and the J end 10 bases, leaving 9 bases in the junction not matched to a gene. The sample comprised PBMCs. This sequence originates from a man between 60 and 75 years old in good health and CMV-seronegative. The chain uses TRBV4-2 and TRBJ2-1, with 11 junctional bases fitting TRBD2. The DNA sequence reads TGTGCCAGCAGCCAAGGGGTAGCGGGGGGGCGGGGAGAGCAGTTCTTC. This encodes CASSQGVAGGRGEQFF.